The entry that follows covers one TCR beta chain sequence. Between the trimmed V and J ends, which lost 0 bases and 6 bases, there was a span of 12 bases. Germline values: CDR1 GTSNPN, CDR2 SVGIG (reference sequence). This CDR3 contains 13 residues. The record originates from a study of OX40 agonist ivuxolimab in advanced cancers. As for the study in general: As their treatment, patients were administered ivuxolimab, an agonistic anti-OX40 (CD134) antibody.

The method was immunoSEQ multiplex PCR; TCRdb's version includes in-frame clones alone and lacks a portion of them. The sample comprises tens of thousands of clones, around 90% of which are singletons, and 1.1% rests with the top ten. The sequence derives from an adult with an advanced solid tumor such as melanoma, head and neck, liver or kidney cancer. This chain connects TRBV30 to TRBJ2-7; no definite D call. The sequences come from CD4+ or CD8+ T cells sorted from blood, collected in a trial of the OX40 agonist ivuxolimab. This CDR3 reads CAWSVRQPSEQYF. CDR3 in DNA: TGTGCCTGGAGTGTAAGACAACCCAGCGAGCAGTACTTC.